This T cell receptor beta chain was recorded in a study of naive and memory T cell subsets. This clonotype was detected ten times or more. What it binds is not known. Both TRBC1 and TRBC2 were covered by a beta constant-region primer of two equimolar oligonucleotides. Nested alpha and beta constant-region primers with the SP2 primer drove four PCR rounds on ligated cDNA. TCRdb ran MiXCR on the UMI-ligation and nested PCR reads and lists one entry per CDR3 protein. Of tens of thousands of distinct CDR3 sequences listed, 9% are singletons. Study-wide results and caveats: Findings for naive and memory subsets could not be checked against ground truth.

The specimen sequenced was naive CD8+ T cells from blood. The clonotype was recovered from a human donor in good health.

CDR3 sequence: CASSPSTMSSYNEQFF. The DNA for the CDR3 is TGTGCCAGCAGTCCCTCGACCATGAGCTCCTACAATGAGCAGTTCTTC. The V gene is TRBV27, the J gene TRBJ2-1; D unclear. V gave up 5 bases and J gave up 0 bases, with 14 bases separating them. The CDR3 is 16 residues long. Germline CDR1 and CDR2: MNHEY and SMNVEV (reference sequence).